Described below is a single T cell receptor (beta chain) sequence and its context. It was with 60 Vbeta and 13 Jbeta primers that the PCR ran. Repertoires were generated with immunoSEQ multiplex PCR, while TCRdb's copy carries only in-frame clones and drops some. The sample has 190,000 or so clones; 80% are singletons. The data originate from a study of cytomegalovirus exposure and HLA in healthy donors. Across the study: About 80 million unique TCRs, all from HLA-typed donors, were included in an early release of the data.

The CDR3 consists of 16 residues. Between the trimmed V and J ends, which lost 0 bases and 0 bases, there was a span of 11 bases. Germline loops: CDR1 SGHDN, CDR2 FVKESK. The sequenced sample was PBMCs. This chain connects TRBV14 to TRBJ1-1, with D possibly matching TRBD1 (5 bases). This TCR was recovered from a boy aged 10-17 years in good health and CMV-seronegative. The CDR3 nucleotides are TGTGCCAGCAGCCAAGATTGGGGCAGATTGAACACTGAAGCTTTCTTT. Protein sequence: CASSQDWGRLNTEAFF.